What follows are 12 T cell receptor beta chains derived from one specimen sequenced in a study of Ad26.COV2.S vaccination and SARS-CoV-2 variants (dated by TCRdb to the early 2020s). Library preparation was by the immunoSEQ multiplex PCR assay. TCRdb took this table from immuneACCESS and kept in-frame rearrangements with V and J called. Such tables lack part of the clones; where checked against another copy, unresolved V genes explain under half of the gap, and the rest is unexplained. The sample table lists around 450,000 clones, roughly nine tenths of them with a count of one. Together, the top ten hold about 2.4% of the sample. The treatment or condition label here, explained by the study, means: roughly 19 received Ad26.COV2.S at low or high dose, single or two shots; about 5 received placebo; per-sample allocation not given. For vaccine and placebo recipients, the sequenced repertoires came from samples collected on day 63 after the first injection.

The specimen was peripheral blood, collected in a trial of Ad26.COV2.S vaccine versus placebo. These receptors all come from a person between 18 and 65 years old who received the Ad26.COV2.S COVID-19 vaccine or a placebo.

The V gene is TRBV9, the J gene TRBJ1-4; D is perhaps TRBD1 (5 bases). Trimming took 1 base from V and 4 from J, leaving 8 bases between them. From germline, CDR1 is SGDLS and CDR2 YYNGEE. The CDR3 length is 14 residues. The CDR3 loop reads CASSVSQGNEKLFF. The CDR3 region has the DNA TGTGCCAGCAGCGTAAGTCAGGGTAATGAAAAACTGTTTTTT.

The gene calls are TRBV18 and TRBJ2-2, with unresolved D. V lost 10 bases and J 7 bases, leaving 16 bases between the germline ends. The CDR3 length is 13 residues. Germline V gene sequence: CDR1 KGHSH, CDR2 LQKENI. CDR3: CATNRVGNGELFF. As DNA, the CDR3 is TGTGCCACCAACCGAGTGGGTAACGGGGAGCTGTTTTTT.

The CDR3 nucleotides are TGTGCCTGGAGGACAGCAACTAATGAAAAACTGTTTTTT. Translation: CAWRTATNEKLFF. The V and J genes are TRBV30 and TRBJ1-4; weak D call: TRBD1 (5 bases). The germline V gene has CDR1 GTSNPN and CDR2 SVGIG (reference sequence). The CDR3 spans 13 residues. V shed 3 bases and J shed 0 bases, with 5 bases lying between them.

V and J are TRBV5-5 and TRBJ2-5; 13 bases agree with TRBD2. Germline CDR1 reads SGHKS; CDR2 reads YYEKEE (reference sequence). Germline trimming cut 1 base from V and 5 bases from J; bases unmatched to any gene: 11. The CDR3 is 18 amino acids. CDR3 bases: TGTGCCAGCAGCTTGTTAACTAGCGGGGGGGCCAGGGCTGAGACCCAGTACTTC. Its translation is CASSLLTSGGARAETQYF. The full variable domain, with the rest looked up from reference TRBV5-5 and TRBJ2-5, is DAGVTQSPTHLIKTRGQQVTLRCSPISGHKSVSWYQQVLGQGPQFIFQYYEKEERGRGNFPDRFSARQFPNYSSELNVNALLLGDSALYLCASSLLTSGGARAETQYFGPGTRLLVL.

This clone was recorded a few times. The V call is TRBV7-2, the J call TRBJ1-5; TRBD1 is a possible D gene (6 bases). The V end was cut by 5 bases, the J end by 1 base, with 12 bases between. Germline V gene lookup returns CDR1 SGHTA and CDR2 FQGNSA. This CDR3 comprises 15 residues. The CDR3 sequence is CASSQWGASNQPQHF. In DNA, the CDR3 is TGTGCCAGCAGCCAGTGGGGGGCAAGCAATCAGCCCCAGCATTTT. The full variable domain, its missing parts supplied by reference TRBV7-2 and TRBJ1-5, is GAGVSQSPSNKVTEKGKDVELRCDPISGHTALYWYRQSLGQGLEFLIYFQGNSAPDKSGLPSDRFSAERTGGSVSTLTIQRTQQEDSAVYLCASSQWGASNQPQHFGDGTRLSIL.

The sample holds a few counts of this clone. The chain has TRBV5-1 and TRBJ1-2; D is ambiguous. Per the germline V gene, CDR1 is SGHRS and CDR2 is YFSETQ. The CDR3 loop spans 14 amino acids. Trimming left V 0 bases short and J 0 bases short, with 6 bases between. The CDR3 nucleotides read TGCGCCAGCAGCTTGGGAACCACTAACTATGGCTACACCTTC. Translated, it gives CASSLGTTNYGYTF. Full variable domain (missing parts from reference TRBV5-1 and TRBJ1-2): KAGVTQTPRYLIKTRGQQVTLSCSPISGHRSVSWYQQTPGQGLQFLFEYFSETQRNKGNFPGRFSGRQFSNSRSEMNVSTLELGDSALYLCASSLGTTNYGYTFGSGTRLTVV.

The J gene is TRBJ2-7, the V gene TRBV4-1; D gene unclear. Per germline, CDR1 MGHRA and CDR2 YSYEKL. The ends were cut back, 2 bases at V and 7 bases at J, with 21 bases in the middle. This CDR3 is built from 16 residues. CDR3 in DNA: TGCGCCAGCAGCCAAACCGTCGAGTCCCGGGTTAGGGAGCAGTACTTC. Its translation is CASSQTVESRVREQYF.

The J gene is TRBJ1-5, the V gene TRBV6-1, with D possibly being TRBD1 (5 bases). This CDR3 is built from 15 residues. Trimming removed 2 bases from V and 10 bases from J, with 18 bases in between. Germline assignment: CDR1 MNHNS and CDR2 SASEGT. The CDR3 nucleotides read TGTGCCAGCAGTGAATTGGGTTTGGGGACCAGTCCCCAGCATTTT. This codes for CASSELGLGTSPQHF.

CDR3 bases: TGTGCCAGCAGCGTACAGGGGGCTAGAAACACTGAAGCTTTCTTT. The encoded protein is CASSVQGARNTEAFF. The chain couples TRBV2 to TRBJ1-1, with 9 bases aligning to TRBD1. V shed 6 bases, J shed 2 bases, and the junction held 7 bases outside the gene matches. The CDR3 spans 15 residues. The germline gives CDR1 SNHLY, CDR2 FYNNEI.

The CDR3 reads CASSPTGHGNTIYF. The CDR3, as DNA: TGTGCCAGCAGTCCTACAGGACATGGAAACACCATATATTTT. The chain has TRBV25-1 and TRBJ1-3, with D possibly matching TRBD1 (5 bases). Per germline, CDR1 MGHDK and CDR2 SYGVNS. Between the trimmed V and J ends, which lost 5 bases and 3 bases, there was a span of 11 bases. CDR3 length: 14 residues.

The chain has TRBV10-3 and TRBJ1-1, with TRBD1 as a possible D gene (5 bases). CDR3 length: 14 residues. V lost 6 bases and J lost 1, with 12 bases in between. From germline, CDR1 is ENHRY and CDR2 SYGVKD. CDR3 DNA: TGTGCCATCAGGGGACGGACCCAGAACACTGAAGCTTTCTTT. This sequence encodes CAIRGRTQNTEAFF.

The genes are TRBV18 and TRBJ1-5; D gene ambiguous. From germline, CDR1 is KGHSH and CDR2 LQKENI. The CDR3 length is 13 residues. Trimming pared 4 bases from V and 0 bases from J, leaving 4 bases between. CDR3 DNA sequence: TGTGCCAGCTCACGCGTTAGCAATCAGCCCCAGCATTTT. This gives the protein CASSRVSNQPQHF.